Listed below are T cell receptor beta chains from one sample, sequenced in a study of cytomegalovirus exposure and HLA in healthy donors. Clones were read by immunoSEQ multiplex PCR, and TCRdb kept only the in-frame ones, dropping some. Of about 59,000 clones detected, about 69% appear once; the ten largest clones hold roughly 6.4%. Sequencing used PBMCs. Every receptor here comes from a man between 25 and 39 years old in good health and CMV-seropositive. The CDR3 runs from the conserved cysteine through the conserved F or W.

V: TRBV7-2; J: TRBJ2-2; CDR3: CASGREPLRELFF
V: TRBV7-9; J: TRBJ2-7; CDR3: CASSSDREDYEQYF
V: TRBV11-1; J: TRBJ2-7; CDR3: CASTYEGHSSYEQYF
V: TRBV2; J: TRBJ2-2; CDR3: CASGPEDTGELFF
V: TRBV5-6; J: TRBJ2-7; CDR3: CASSLSGTYEQYF
V: TRBV4-3; J: TRBJ1-6; CDR3: CASSQGGQFWSPLHF
V: TRBV27; J: TRBJ1-1; CDR3: CASSSWTGGMRDTEAFF
V: TRBV6-5; J: TRBJ2-5; CDR3: CASSSGTSGETQYF
V: TRBV7-2; J: TRBJ1-2; CDR3: CASSRWQGTNYGYTF
V: TRBV2; J: TRBJ2-7; CDR3: CASSRLAGSYEQYF
V: TRBV7-2; J: TRBJ1-2; CDR3: CASTNIQGGYGYTF
V: TRBV18; J: TRBJ1-5; CDR3: CASSAGTGVSNQPQHF
V: TRBV27; J: TRBJ1-1; CDR3: CASSFGGNTEAFF
V: TRBV7-3; J: TRBJ2-1; CDR3: CASSLTGQSYNEQFF
V: TRBV19; J: TRBJ2-2; CDR3: CASSPPRGGQLPNTGELFF
V: TRBV9; J: TRBJ1-4; CDR3: CASSVSGEKLFF
V: TRBV28; J: TRBJ2-4; CDR3: CASRPTLGTNPIGLISNIQYF
V: TRBV11-2; J: TRBJ1-1; CDR3: CASSAGTGSTEAFF
V: TRBV6-4; J: TRBJ2-3; CDR3: CATGTGGTDTQYF
V: TRBV18; J: TRBJ1-1; CDR3: CASSPLTGGGTEAFF
V: TRBV7-8; J: TRBJ2-7; CDR3: CASSTTRDRPSYEQYF
V: TRBV28; J: TRBJ1-2; CDR3: CASSLAVGYTF
V: TRBV7-9; J: TRBJ1-1; CDR3: CASSPLSGENTEAFF
V: TRBV30; J: TRBJ1-1; CDR3: CAWSPTGLLNTEAFF
V: TRBV6-5; J: TRBJ1-1; CDR3: CASTPGTANTEAFF
V: TRBV14; J: TRBJ2-5; CDR3: CASSQDAGGRETQYF
V: TRBV5-6; J: TRBJ1-1; CDR3: CASSLQGAPVFF
V: TRBV4-3; J: TRBJ1-6; CDR3: CASSRLRGQGSLRGSPLHF
V: TRBV7-2; J: TRBJ1-1; CDR3: CASSSTGANTEAFF
V: TRBV7-9; J: TRBJ1-2; CDR3: CASSSRDSGHGYTF
V: TRBV21-1; J: TRBJ2-2; CDR3: CASSERGRRTGVYTGELFF
V: TRBV19; J: TRBJ2-6; CDR3: CASRRPGQGFSGANVLTF
V: TRBV6-5; J: TRBJ2-4; CDR3: CASSYSGGNKNIQYF
V: TRBV19; J: TRBJ1-2; CDR3: CASSIRPGGRPGYTF
V: TRBV7-5; J: TRBJ1-4; CDR3: CVRRINLSGEKLFF
V: TRBV7-9; J: TRBJ2-7; CDR3: CASSLSPELSYEQYF
V: TRBV4-2; J: TRBJ1-2; CDR3: CASSFRDRNNYGYTF
V: TRBV9; J: TRBJ2-1; CDR3: CASSGTFGGTNEQFF
V: TRBV27; J: TRBJ1-1; CDR3: CASSPGQGYTEAFF
V: TRBV11-1; J: TRBJ1-1; CDR3: CASGLRPHTEAFF
V: TRBV6-5; J: TRBJ1-2; CDR3: CASQSGFGYTF
V: TRBV6-5; J: TRBJ1-1; CDR3: CASSIGPPGGGFF
V: TRBV12-5; J: TRBJ1-1; CDR3: CASGLLHRDRGHLSTEAFF
V: TRBV30; J: TRBJ1-6; CDR3: CAWSGGISYNSPLHF
V: TRBV28; J: TRBJ1-5; CDR3: CASSLGQDQPQHF
V: TRBV10-3; J: TRBJ1-4; CDR3: CAISDGGDEKLFF
V: TRBV6-6; J: TRBJ2-5; CDR3: CASSYHQQETQYF
V: TRBV5-8; J: TRBJ2-7; CDR3: CASSPYTYEQYF
V: TRBV6-4; J: TRBJ2-3; CDR3: CASSLAGATDTQYF
V: TRBV4-2; J: TRBJ2-3; CDR3: CASSLTSGSNTDTQYF
V: TRBV19; J: TRBJ1-4; CDR3: CASTYATNEKLFF
V: TRBV27; J: TRBJ2-1; CDR3: CASTMTGGIGEQFF
V: TRBV25-1; J: TRBJ2-5; CDR3: CASRGGPETQYF